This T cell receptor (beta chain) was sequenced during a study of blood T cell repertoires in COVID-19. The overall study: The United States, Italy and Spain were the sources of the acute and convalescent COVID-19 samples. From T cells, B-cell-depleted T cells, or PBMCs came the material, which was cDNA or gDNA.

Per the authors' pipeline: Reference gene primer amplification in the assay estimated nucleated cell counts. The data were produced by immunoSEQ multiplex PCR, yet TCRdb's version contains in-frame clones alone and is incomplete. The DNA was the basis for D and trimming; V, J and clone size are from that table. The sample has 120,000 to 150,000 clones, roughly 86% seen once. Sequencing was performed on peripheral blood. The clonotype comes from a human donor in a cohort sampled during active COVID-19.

CDR3 sequence (DNA): TGTGCCAGCACGCTCGGCGGGAGCCCCTACGAGCAGTACTTC. It specifies CASTLGGSPYEQYF. The chain joins TRBV6-5 to TRBJ2-7; 7 bases are shared with TRBD2. V gave up 7 bases and J gave up 2 bases; unmatched junction bases: 8. This CDR3 has 14 amino acids. Germline values: CDR1 MNHEY, CDR2 SVGAGI.